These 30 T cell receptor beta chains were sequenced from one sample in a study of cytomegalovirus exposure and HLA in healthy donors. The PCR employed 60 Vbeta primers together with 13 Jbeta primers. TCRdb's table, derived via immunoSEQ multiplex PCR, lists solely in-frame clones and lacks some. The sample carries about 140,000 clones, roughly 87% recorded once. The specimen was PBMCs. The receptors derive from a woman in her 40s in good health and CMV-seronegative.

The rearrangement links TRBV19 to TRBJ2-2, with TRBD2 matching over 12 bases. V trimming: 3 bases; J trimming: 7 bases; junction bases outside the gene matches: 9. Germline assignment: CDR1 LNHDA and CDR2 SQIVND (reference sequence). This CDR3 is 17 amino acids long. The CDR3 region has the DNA TGTGCCAGTAGTATTAGGACTAGCGGGATCGCGGGCGGGGAGCTGTTTTTT. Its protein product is CASSIRTSGIAGGELFF.

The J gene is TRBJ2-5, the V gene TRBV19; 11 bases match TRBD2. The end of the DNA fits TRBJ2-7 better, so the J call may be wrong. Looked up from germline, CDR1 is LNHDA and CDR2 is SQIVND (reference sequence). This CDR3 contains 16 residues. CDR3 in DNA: TGTGCCAGTAGTCAAAGGACTAGCGGGCGACCCTACGAGCAGTACTTC. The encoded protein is CASSQRTSGRPYEQYF.

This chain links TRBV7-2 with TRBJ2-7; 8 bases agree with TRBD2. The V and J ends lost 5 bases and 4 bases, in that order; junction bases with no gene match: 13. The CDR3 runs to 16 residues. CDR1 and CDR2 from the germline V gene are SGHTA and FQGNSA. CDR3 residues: CASSRTGGGVRYEQYF. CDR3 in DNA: TGTGCCAGCAGCCGGACCGGGGGGGGAGTAAGGTACGAGCAGTACTTC. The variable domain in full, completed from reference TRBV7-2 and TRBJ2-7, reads GAGVSQSPSNKVTEKGKDVELRCDPISGHTALYWYRQSLGQGLEFLIYFQGNSAPDKSGLPSDRFSAERTGGSVSTLTIQRTQQEDSAVYLCASSRTGGGVRYEQYFGPGTRLTVT.

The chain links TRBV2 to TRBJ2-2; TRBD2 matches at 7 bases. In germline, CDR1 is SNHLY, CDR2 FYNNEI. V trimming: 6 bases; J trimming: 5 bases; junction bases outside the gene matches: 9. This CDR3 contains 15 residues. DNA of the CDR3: TGTGCCAGCAGGGACGGCCTAGCGGAAACCGGGGAGCTGTTTTTT. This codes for CASRDGLAETGELFF.

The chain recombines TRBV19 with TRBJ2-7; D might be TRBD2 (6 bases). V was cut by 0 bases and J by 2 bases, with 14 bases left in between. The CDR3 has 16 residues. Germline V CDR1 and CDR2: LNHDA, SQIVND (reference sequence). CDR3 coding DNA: TGTGCCAGTAGTATAGACTCGCGGGGAGCCACCTACGAGCAGTACTTC. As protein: CASSIDSRGATYEQYF.

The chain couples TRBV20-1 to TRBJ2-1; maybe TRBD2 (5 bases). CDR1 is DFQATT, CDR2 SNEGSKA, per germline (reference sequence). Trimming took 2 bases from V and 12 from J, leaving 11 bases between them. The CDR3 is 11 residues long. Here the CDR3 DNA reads TGCAGTGCTAGATCGACTATACGGCAGTTCTTC. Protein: CSARSTIRQFF.

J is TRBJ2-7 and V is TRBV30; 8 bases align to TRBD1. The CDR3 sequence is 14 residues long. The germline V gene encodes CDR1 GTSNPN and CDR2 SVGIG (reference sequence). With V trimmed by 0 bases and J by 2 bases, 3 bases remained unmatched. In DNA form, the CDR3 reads TGTGCCTGGAGTGTACTCAGGGGGCCCTACGAGCAGTACTTC. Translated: CAWSVLRGPYEQYF.

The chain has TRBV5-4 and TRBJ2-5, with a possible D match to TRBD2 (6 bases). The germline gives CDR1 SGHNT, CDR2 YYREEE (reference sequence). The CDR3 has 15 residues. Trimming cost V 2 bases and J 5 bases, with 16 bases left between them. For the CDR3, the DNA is TGTGCCAGCAGCTTACGAACGGGGGAAGGGGAGACCCAGTACTTC. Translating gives CASSLRTGEGETQYF. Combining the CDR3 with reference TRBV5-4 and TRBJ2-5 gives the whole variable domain ETGVTQSPTHLIKTRGQQVTLRCSSQSGHNTVSWYQQALGQGPQFIFQYYREEENGRGNFPPRFSGLQFPNYSSELNVNALELDDSALYLCASSLRTGEGETQYFGPGTRLLVL.

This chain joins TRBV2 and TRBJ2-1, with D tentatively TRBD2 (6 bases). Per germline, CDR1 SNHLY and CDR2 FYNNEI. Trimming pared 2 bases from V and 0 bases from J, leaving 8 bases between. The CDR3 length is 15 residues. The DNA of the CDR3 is TGTGCCAGCAGTGAAACTAGCCTCTCCTACAATGAGCAGTTCTTC. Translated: CASSETSLSYNEQFF. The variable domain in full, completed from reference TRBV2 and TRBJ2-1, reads EPEVTQTPSHQVTQMGQEVILRCVPISNHLYFYWYRQILGQKVEFLVSFYNNEISEKSEIFDDQFSVERPDGSNFTLKIRSTKLEDSAMYFCASSETSLSYNEQFFGPGTRLTVL.

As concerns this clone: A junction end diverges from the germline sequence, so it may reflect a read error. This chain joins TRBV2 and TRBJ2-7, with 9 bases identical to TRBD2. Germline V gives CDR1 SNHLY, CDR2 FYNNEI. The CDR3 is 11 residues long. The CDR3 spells CASSLAGVAGF. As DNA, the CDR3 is TGTGCCAGCAGTTTAGCGGGAGTCGCCGGCTTC.

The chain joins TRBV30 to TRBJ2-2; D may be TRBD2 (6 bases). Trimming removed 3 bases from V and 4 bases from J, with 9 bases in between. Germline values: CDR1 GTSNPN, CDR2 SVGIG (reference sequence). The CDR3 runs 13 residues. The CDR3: CAWRLRGTGELFF. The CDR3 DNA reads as TGTGCCTGGAGATTGCGGGGCACCGGGGAGCTGTTTTTT.

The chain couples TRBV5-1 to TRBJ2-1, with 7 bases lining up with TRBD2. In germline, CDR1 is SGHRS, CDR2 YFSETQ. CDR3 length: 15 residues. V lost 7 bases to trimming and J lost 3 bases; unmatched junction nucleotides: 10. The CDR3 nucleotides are TGCGCCAGCGCTAGGACCGGGACTATCTACAATGAGCAGTTCTTC. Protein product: CASARTGTIYNEQFF.

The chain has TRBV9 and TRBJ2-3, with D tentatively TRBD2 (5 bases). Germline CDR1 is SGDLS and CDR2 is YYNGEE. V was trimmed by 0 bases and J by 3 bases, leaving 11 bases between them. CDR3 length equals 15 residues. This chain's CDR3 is CASSVGGSSTDTQYF. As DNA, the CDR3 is TGTGCCAGCAGCGTAGGTGGGAGTTCTACAGATACGCAGTATTTT. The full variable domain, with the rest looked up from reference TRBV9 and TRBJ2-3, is DSGVTQTPKHLITATGQRVTLRCSPRSGDLSVYWYQQSLDQGLQFLIQYYNGEERAKGNILERFSAQQFPDLHSELNLSSLELGDSALYFCASSVGGSSTDTQYFGPGTRLTVL.

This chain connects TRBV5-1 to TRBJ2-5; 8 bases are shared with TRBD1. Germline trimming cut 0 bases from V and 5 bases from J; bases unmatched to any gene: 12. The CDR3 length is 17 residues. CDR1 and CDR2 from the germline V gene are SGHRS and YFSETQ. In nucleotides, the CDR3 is TGCGCCAGCAGCTTGGTCCCCACCTACAGGGGGGAGGAGACCCAGTACTTC. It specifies CASSLVPTYRGEETQYF.

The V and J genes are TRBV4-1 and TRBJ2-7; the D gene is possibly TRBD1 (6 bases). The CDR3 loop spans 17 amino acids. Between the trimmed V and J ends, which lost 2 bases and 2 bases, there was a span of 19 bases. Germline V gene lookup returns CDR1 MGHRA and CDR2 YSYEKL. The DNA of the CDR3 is TGCGCCAGCAGCCAAAACTCCGGGACATTGGGCGCCTACGAGCAGTACTTC. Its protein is CASSQNSGTLGAYEQYF.

CDR3 sequence reads: CASSPQGLKQYF. CDR3 nucleotides: TGTGCCAGCAGTCCCCAGGGATTGAAGCAGTACTTC. The chain joins TRBV11-3 to TRBJ2-5; D is perhaps TRBD1 (5 bases). Germline CDR1 SGHNT, CDR2 YENEEA. With 6 bases removed from V and 11 bases from J, the gap between germline ends came to 16 bases. This CDR3 spans 12 amino acids. Combining the CDR3 with reference TRBV11-3 and TRBJ2-5 gives the whole variable domain EAGVVQSPRYKIIEKKQPVAFWCNPISGHNTLYWYLQNLGQGPELLIRYENEEAVDDSQLPKDRFSAERLKGVDSTLKIQPAELGDSAVYLCASSPQGLKQYFGPGTRLLVL.

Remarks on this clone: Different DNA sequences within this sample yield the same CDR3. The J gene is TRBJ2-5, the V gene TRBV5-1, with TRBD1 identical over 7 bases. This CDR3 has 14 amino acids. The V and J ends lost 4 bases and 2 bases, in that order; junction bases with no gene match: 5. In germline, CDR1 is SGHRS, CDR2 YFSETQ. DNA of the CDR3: TGCGCCAGCAGCGTCGGGACAGTTCAAGAGACCCAGTACTTC. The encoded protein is CASSVGTVQETQYF.

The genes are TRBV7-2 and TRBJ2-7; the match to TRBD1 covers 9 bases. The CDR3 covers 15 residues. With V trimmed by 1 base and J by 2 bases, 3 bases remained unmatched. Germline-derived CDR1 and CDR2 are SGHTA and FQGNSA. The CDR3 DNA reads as TGTGCCAGCAGCTTAGGGGACAGGGTCCCCTACGAGCAGTACTTC. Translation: CASSLGDRVPYEQYF.

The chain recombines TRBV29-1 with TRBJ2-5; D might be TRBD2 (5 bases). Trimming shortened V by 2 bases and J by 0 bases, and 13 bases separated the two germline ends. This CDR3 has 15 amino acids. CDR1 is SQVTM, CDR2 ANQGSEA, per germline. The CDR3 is CSVEKPGMYQETQYF. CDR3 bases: TGCAGCGTTGAAAAACCGGGGATGTACCAAGAGACCCAGTACTTC.

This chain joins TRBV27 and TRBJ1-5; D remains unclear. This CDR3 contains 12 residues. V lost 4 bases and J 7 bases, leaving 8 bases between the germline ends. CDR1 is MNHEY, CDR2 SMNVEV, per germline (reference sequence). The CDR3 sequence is CASSYVGQPQHF. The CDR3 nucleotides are TGTGCCAGCAGTTATGTCGGGCAGCCCCAGCATTTT.

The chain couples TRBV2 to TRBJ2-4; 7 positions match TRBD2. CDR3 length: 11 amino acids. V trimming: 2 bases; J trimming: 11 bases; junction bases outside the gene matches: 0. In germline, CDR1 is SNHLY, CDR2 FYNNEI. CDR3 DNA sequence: TGTGCCAGCAGTGAAACTAGCGTTCAGTACTTC. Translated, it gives CASSETSVQYF.

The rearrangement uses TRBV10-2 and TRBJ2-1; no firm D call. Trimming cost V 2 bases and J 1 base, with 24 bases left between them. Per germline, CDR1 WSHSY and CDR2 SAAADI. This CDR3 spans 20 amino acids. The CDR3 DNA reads TGCGCCAGCAGTGAGGGGCTTCTAAGGTGGGTCGTGGGTTCCTACAATGAGCAGTTCTTC. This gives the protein CASSEGLLRWVVGSYNEQFF.

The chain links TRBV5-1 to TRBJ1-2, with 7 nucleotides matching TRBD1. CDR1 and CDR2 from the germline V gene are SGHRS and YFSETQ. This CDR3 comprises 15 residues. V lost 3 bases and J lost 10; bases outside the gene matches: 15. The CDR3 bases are TGCGCCAGCAGCTACTCTCGGACAGGAAGGAGCGACTACACCTTC. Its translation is CASSYSRTGRSDYTF.

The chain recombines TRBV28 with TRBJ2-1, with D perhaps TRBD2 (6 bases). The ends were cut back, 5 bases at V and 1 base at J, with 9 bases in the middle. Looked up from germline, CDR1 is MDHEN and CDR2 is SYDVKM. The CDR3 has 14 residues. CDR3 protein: CASSHGGSYNEQFF. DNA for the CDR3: TGTGCCAGCAGTCATGGGGGGTCCTACAATGAGCAGTTCTTC.

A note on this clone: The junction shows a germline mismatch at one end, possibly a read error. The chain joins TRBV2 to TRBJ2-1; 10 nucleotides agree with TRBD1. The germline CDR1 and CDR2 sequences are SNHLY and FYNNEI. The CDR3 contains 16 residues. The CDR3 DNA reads TGTGCCAGCAGCGAAGGGACAGGGGCTTTCTACAATGAGCAGTTCTTC. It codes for CASSEGTGAFYNEQFF.

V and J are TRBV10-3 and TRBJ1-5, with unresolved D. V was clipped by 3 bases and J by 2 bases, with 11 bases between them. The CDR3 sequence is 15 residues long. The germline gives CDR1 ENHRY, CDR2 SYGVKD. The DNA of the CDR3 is TGTGCCATCAGTGAAGAGGGCCCTGGCAATCAGCCCCAGCATTTT. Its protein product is CAISEEGPGNQPQHF.

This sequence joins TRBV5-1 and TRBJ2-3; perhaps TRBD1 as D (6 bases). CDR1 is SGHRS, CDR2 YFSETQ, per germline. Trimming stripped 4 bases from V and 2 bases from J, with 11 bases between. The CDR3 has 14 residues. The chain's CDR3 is CASSVGQVTDTQYF. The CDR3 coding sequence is TGCGCCAGCAGCGTGGGACAAGTCACAGATACGCAGTATTTT.

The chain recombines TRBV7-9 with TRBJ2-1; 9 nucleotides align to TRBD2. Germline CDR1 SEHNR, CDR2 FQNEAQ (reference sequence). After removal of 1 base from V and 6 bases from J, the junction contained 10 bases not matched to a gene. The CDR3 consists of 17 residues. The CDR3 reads CASSLDALAGFFNEQFF. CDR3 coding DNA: TGTGCCAGCAGCTTAGACGCGCTAGCGGGATTTTTCAATGAGCAGTTCTTC.

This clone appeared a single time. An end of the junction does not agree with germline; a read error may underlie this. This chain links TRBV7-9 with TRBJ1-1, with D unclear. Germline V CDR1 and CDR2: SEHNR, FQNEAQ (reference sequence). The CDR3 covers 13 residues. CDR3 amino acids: CASGFGRFTEAFF. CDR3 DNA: TGTGCCAGCGGCTTCGGGAGATTCACTGAAGCTTTCTTT.

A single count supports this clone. The CDR3 bases are TGTGCCAGCATCGGACAGGTAAACACCGGGGAGCTGTTTTTT. It translates to CASIGQVNTGELFF. This chain joins TRBV28 and TRBJ2-2; 7 bases are shared with TRBD1. The J segment lost 2 bases and the V segment lost 7 bases, leaving 4 bases of the junction unmatched. The CDR3 runs 14 residues. The germline V gene encodes CDR1 MDHEN and CDR2 SYDVKM.